This T cell receptor beta chain is drawn from a study of T-cell reconstitution after alpha-beta-depleted transplantation in children. The TCRbeta library incorporated unique molecular identifiers. TCRdb ran MiXCR on the PCR reads and lists one entry per CDR3 protein. The repertoire has 400,000 to 450,000 distinct CDR3 sequences, approximately 41% of them found once; the top ten carry 27%. This clonotype was seen repeatedly, ten times or more. Germline lookup yields CDR1 SGHRS and CDR2 YFSETQ. After removal of 0 bases from V and 1 base from J, the junction contained 17 bases not matched to a gene. This CDR3 has 20 amino acids.

This receptor was identified in a girl aged 2-9 years with aplastic anemia, due to receive a stem cell transplant. The chain combines TRBV5-1 with TRBJ2-3; 7 bases are shared with TRBD2. The specimen was PBMCs, collected before TCRalphabeta/CD19-depleted stem cell transplant. The CDR3 DNA reads as TGCGCCAGCAGCTTGGCGTGGGAGGGGCAGAGAGTGAAGCGCACAGATACGCAGTATTTT. Encoded protein: CASSLAWEGQRVKRTDTQYF.